The next 27 T cell receptor beta chains were all read from a single sample in a study of T-cell memory formation after mild COVID-19. TCRdb reanalysed the 5' RACE reads using MiXCR and keeps one entry per CDR3 protein. This table holds roughly 510,000 distinct CDR3 sequences, approximately 15% found once. The sequenced sample was PBMCs or a T cell subset sorted from them (not recorded which). These receptors were taken from an adult woman who had mild COVID-19 (a few samples of this study predate the infection). Cell type and time point are not known.

The chain joins TRBV19 to TRBJ2-3; D remains ambiguous. The CDR3 is 14 amino acids. From germline, CDR1 is LNHDA and CDR2 SQIVND (reference sequence). V was clipped by 4 bases and J by 1 base, with 9 bases between them. The CDR3, as DNA: TGTGCCAGTAGTACCCGCGGTCGCACAGATACGCAGTATTTT. It codes for CASSTRGRTDTQYF.

This clonotype was seen more than once but under ten times. This sequence joins TRBV9 and TRBJ2-1; 13 positions match TRBD2. V shed 0 bases and J 7 bases; nucleotides not matched to a gene: 16. The V gene's germline CDR1 is SGDLS and CDR2 YYNGEE. There are 20 residues in the CDR3. CDR3 bases: TGTGCCAGCAGCGTAGCTACGGCGGGACTAGCGGGAATGGTGGGGAATGAGCAGTTCTTC. Its protein is CASSVATAGLAGMVGNEQFF.

This chain links TRBV29-1 with TRBJ2-5; 7 bases agree with TRBD1. Per the germline V gene, CDR1 is SQVTM and CDR2 is ANQGSEA. This CDR3 comprises 11 residues. With 5 bases clipped from V and 9 bases from J, the junction kept 6 bases outside the gene matches. The CDR3 reads CSVPTGAAQYF. As DNA, the CDR3 is TGCAGCGTTCCCACAGGGGCGGCCCAGTACTTC.

The chain has TRBV3-1 and TRBJ2-3, with 15 bases lining up with TRBD2. V lost 4 bases and J lost 7; bases outside the gene matches: 6. The germline CDR1 and CDR2 sequences are LGHDT and YNNKEL (reference sequence). CDR3 length equals 16 residues. In DNA, the CDR3 is TGTGCCAGCAGCCGACTTGGGACTAGCGGGGGGAATACGCAGTATTTT. Translation gives CASSRLGTSGGNTQYF.

This clonotype was observed at least ten times. The chain carries TRBV12-3 or TRBV12-4 and TRBJ2-5, with D unresolved. The CDR3 contains 12 residues. V was pared by 5 bases and J by 5 bases, with 9 bases between. CDR3 nucleotides: TGTGCCAGCAGTCCAACTCCGGAGACCCAGTACTTC. The encoded protein is CASSPTPETQYF.

There are many counts of this clonotype. The V call is TRBV12-3 or TRBV12-4, the J call TRBJ2-3; D could derive from TRBD1 or TRBD2 (5 bases each). Trimming took 2 bases from V and 6 from J, leaving 9 bases between them. The length of the CDR3 is 13 residues. CDR3: CASSLWGSDTQYF. The CDR3 DNA reads as TGTGCCAGCAGTTTATGGGGGTCCGATACGCAGTATTTT.

This clonotype was seen more than once but under ten times. CDR3 region: CSVAGGGGNYGYTF. Written as DNA, the CDR3 is TGCAGCGTTGCCGGGGGAGGGGGGAACTATGGCTACACCTTC. The chain links TRBV29-1 to TRBJ1-2, with D tentatively TRBD1 (6 bases). The germline V gene encodes CDR1 SQVTM and CDR2 ANQGSEA. Trimming removed 4 bases from V and 2 bases from J, with 14 bases in between. This CDR3 contains 14 residues.

V and J are TRBV7-3 and TRBJ1-2, with 7 nucleotides matching TRBD1. The CDR3 has 15 residues. Looked up from germline, CDR1 is SGHTA and CDR2 is FQGTGA. Trimming took 6 bases from V and 5 from J; bases not matched to a gene: 12. DNA of the CDR3: TGTGCCAGCAGTTTTTTTCCTGGACAGGCTTATGGCTACACCTTC. This codes for CASSFFPGQAYGYTF.

The rearrangement joins TRBV7-9 to TRBJ1-1; 8 nucleotides line up with TRBD1. The CDR3 contains 15 residues. Trimming removed 5 bases from V and 5 bases from J; junction bases left unmatched: 10. Per the germline V gene, CDR1 is SEHNR and CDR2 is FQNEAQ (reference sequence). The CDR3: CASSRMDREGTEAFF. CDR3 sequence (DNA): TGTGCCAGCAGCCGTATGGACAGGGAGGGTACTGAAGCTTTCTTT. Looking up the rest from reference TRBV7-9 and TRBJ1-1 gives the full variable domain: DTGVSQNPRHKITKRGQNVTFRCDPISEHNRLYWYRQTLGQGPEFLTYFQNEAQLEKSRLLSDRFSAERPKGSFSTLEIQRTEQGDSAMYLCASSRMDREGTEAFFGQGTRLTVV.

In nucleotides, the CDR3 is TGTGCCACCACCCCACGTGTGGGGGCGGGTGAGACCCAGTACTTC. Translating it yields CATTPRVGAGETQYF. The chain has TRBV24-1 and TRBJ2-5; D possibly corresponds to TRBD1 (6 bases). Germline values: CDR1 KGHDR, CDR2 SFDVKD. The CDR3 runs 15 residues. V dropped 8 bases and J dropped 5 bases, with 20 bases sitting between them.

This clonotype was counted a few times. V and J are TRBV7-9 and TRBJ1-5, with a tentative D call TRBD1 (6 bases). Germline V gives CDR1 SEHNR, CDR2 FQNEAQ (reference sequence). CDR3 length: 14 amino acids. V was cut by 5 bases and J by 3 bases, with 11 bases left in between. In DNA form, the CDR3 reads TGTGCCAGCAGCCCACAGGGAAACAATCAGCCCCAGCATTTT. Translation: CASSPQGNNQPQHF.

The chain has TRBV4-1 and TRBJ2-5; D is ambiguous. This CDR3 contains 16 residues. V lost 0 bases and J lost 5, with 16 bases in between. Looked up from germline, CDR1 is MGHRA and CDR2 is YSYEKL. This CDR3 is CASSQDGVVKAETQYF. CDR3 nucleotides: TGCGCCAGCAGCCAAGATGGGGTGGTCAAGGCGGAGACCCAGTACTTC.

The chain employs TRBV20-1 and TRBJ2-7; D possibly corresponds to TRBD1 (6 bases). The germline V gene has CDR1 DFQATT and CDR2 SNEGSKA (reference sequence). V lost 6 bases and J 7 bases, leaving 25 bases between the germline ends. This CDR3 has 15 amino acids. The CDR3 DNA reads as TGCAGTGCCATCGGGACAACTTATCACTCCGGGGAGCAGTACTTC. It is translated as CSAIGTTYHSGEQYF.

The V call is TRBV18, the J call TRBJ2-3; D is undetermined. Trimming pared 8 bases from V and 1 base from J, leaving 7 bases between. The CDR3 is 12 residues long. The germline gives CDR1 KGHSH, CDR2 LQKENI. CDR3 in amino acids: CASPTGTDTQYF. The CDR3 bases are TGTGCCAGCCCCACGGGCACAGATACGCAGTATTTT.

The sample holds a few counts of this clonotype. The chain employs TRBV7-8 and TRBJ1-6, with D possibly TRBD1 on 6 matching bases. With 5 bases removed from V and 7 bases from J, the gap between germline ends came to 12 bases. The CDR3 covers 14 residues. The V gene's germline CDR1 is SGHVS and CDR2 FQNEAQ. The CDR3 DNA sequence: TGTGCCAGCAGCAAAACAGGGTTGAATTCACCCCTCCACTTT. Translation: CASSKTGLNSPLHF.

This clonotype came up a few times. The chain joins TRBV5-1 to TRBJ1-1, with unresolved D. The germline gives CDR1 SGHRS, CDR2 YFSETQ. CDR3 length: 13 amino acids. V shed 3 bases and J shed 2 bases, with 8 bases lying between them. The CDR3 DNA sequence: TGCGCCAGCAGCTCCAACCATAACACTGAAGCTTTCTTT. Its protein product is CASSSNHNTEAFF.

On this clonotype itself: The junction and the germline gene differ at one end; a read error may be behind it. As DNA, the CDR3 is TGTGCCAGCAGCTTGATGCCTGCAACTGATGAAAAACTGTTTTTT. Translating it yields CASSLMPATDEKLFF. The chain employs TRBV5-6 and TRBJ1-4; no clear D. Germline CDR1 reads SGHDT; CDR2 reads YYEEEE. There are 15 residues in the CDR3.

The genes are TRBV4-1 and TRBJ2-1, with D perhaps matching TRBD1 (7 bases). Trimming removed 1 base at V and 4 bases at J, with 14 bases between. The CDR3 is 16 amino acids. Germline V gene data show CDR1 as MGHRA and CDR2 as YSYEKL. The CDR3 region is CASSQGQGGHYNEQFF. CDR3 DNA sequence: TGCGCCAGCAGCCAAGGCCAGGGGGGACATTACAATGAGCAGTTCTTC.

This clonotype was detected only a few times. The V gene is TRBV2, the J gene TRBJ2-2, with D perhaps matching TRBD1 or TRBD2 (5 bases each). Germline V gene data show CDR1 as SNHLY and CDR2 as FYNNEI. V was clipped by 5 bases and J by 8 bases, with 15 bases between them. CDR3 size: 14 residues. The CDR3 is CASSPPLWGGELFF. The CDR3 coding sequence is TGTGCCAGCAGTCCACCCTTATGGGGGGGGGAGCTGTTTTTT.

CDR3 DNA: TGCGCCAGCAGCTTGACCTCTCCGGGAGACAGGGGTTCCGGGGAGCTGTTTTTT. This encodes CASSLTSPGDRGSGELFF. V and J are TRBV5-1 and TRBJ2-2; 8 bases fit TRBD1. The CDR3 extends over 18 amino acids. CDR1 is SGHRS and CDR2 is YFSETQ in the germline V gene. Germline trimming cut 1 base from V and 6 bases from J; bases unmatched to any gene: 14.

This clonotype was observed a handful of times. The chain is built from TRBV20-1 and TRBJ2-1; D is tentatively TRBD1 or TRBD2 (6 bases each). The CDR3 contains 15 residues. The V end was cut by 8 bases, the J end by 4 bases, with 21 bases between. CDR1 and CDR2 from the germline V gene are DFQATT and SNEGSKA (reference sequence). The CDR3 loop is CSSTRGGRAYNEQFF. The CDR3 coding sequence is TGCAGTTCCACTCGTGGGGGGCGGGCTTACAATGAGCAGTTCTTC.

This clonotype was seen a few times. The gene calls are TRBV7-2 and TRBJ1-5; 10 positions match TRBD1. The trim removed 5 bases at V and 1 base at J, leaving 5 bases unmatched. The germline V gene has CDR1 SGHTA and CDR2 FQGNSA. The CDR3 spans 16 residues. CDR3 bases: TGTGCCAGCAGCGCGCGGACAGGGGGGAGCAATCAGCCCCAGCATTTT. This gives the protein CASSARTGGSNQPQHF.

This clonotype was seen many times. This chain connects TRBV7-6 to TRBJ1-5; weak D call: TRBD1 (5 bases). There are 13 residues in the CDR3. Looked up from germline, CDR1 is SGHVS and CDR2 is FNYEAQ. V dropped 8 bases and J dropped 7 bases, with 15 bases sitting between them. The CDR3 nucleotides read TGTGCCAGCGGGACGGGAGGGTTGCAGCCCCAGCATTTT. Its translation: CASGTGGLQPQHF.

This clonotype showed up just once. This chain uses TRBV9 with TRBJ2-1, with 10 bases that match TRBD2. The CDR3 extends over 17 amino acids. Trimming took 2 bases from V and 7 from J; bases not matched to a gene: 12. Germline V lookup: CDR1 SGDLS, CDR2 YYNGEE. The CDR3 coding sequence is TGTGCCAGCAGCGTGGCCCTAGCGGGGGCGTCTACAAATGAGCAGTTCTTC. Its translation is CASSVALAGASTNEQFF.

The gene calls are TRBV6-5 and TRBJ1-2, with D unresolved. There are 14 residues in the CDR3. The V and J ends lost 2 bases and 7 bases respectively, with 14 bases between them. Germline CDR1 reads MNHEY; CDR2 reads SVGAGI. CDR3: CASSYVRGSSGYTF. The CDR3 bases are TGTGCCAGCAGTTACGTTCGGGGTTCGAGTGGCTACACCTTC.

This clonotype was seen repeatedly, ten times or more. This chain joins TRBV12-3 or TRBV12-4 and TRBJ2-7; 8 bases agree with TRBD2. The J segment lost 3 bases and the V segment lost 4 bases, leaving 5 bases of the junction unmatched. CDR3 length: 14 amino acids. The CDR3 loop is CASSSGGGLYEQYF. The CDR3 coding sequence is TGTGCCAGCAGTTCAGGCGGGGGGCTCTACGAGCAGTACTTC.

The sample holds a few counts of this clonotype. The V gene is TRBV7-9, the J gene TRBJ2-7; D remains unclear. Per the germline V gene, CDR1 is SEHNR and CDR2 is FQNEAQ (reference sequence). The CDR3 is made up of 14 amino acids. The V end lost 1 base, the J end lost 2 bases, and 9 bases lay between the germline ends. In nucleotides, the CDR3 is TGTGCCAGCAGCTTAGACGGCAGACCCTACGAGCAGTACTTC. Protein sequence: CASSLDGRPYEQYF.